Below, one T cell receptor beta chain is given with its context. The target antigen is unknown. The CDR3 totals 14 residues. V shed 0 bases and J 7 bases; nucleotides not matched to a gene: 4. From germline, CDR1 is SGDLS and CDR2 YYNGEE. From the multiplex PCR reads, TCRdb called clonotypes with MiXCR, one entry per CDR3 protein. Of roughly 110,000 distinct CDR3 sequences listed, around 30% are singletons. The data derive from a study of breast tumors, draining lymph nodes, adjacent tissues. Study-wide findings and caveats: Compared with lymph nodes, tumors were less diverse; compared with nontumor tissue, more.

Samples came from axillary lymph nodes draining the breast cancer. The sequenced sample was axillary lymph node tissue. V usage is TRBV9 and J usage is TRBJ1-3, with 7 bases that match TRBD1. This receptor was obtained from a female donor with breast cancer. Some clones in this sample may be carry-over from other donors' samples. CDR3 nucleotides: TGTGCCAGCAGCGTAGAAGACAGGGCGAACACCATATATTTT. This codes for CASSVEDRANTIYF.